What follows are 8 T cell receptor beta chains derived from one specimen sequenced in a study of T-cell memory formation after mild COVID-19. Via MiXCR, TCRdb re-called the 5' RACE reads, giving one row per CDR3 protein. The table includes about 320,000 distinct CDR3 sequences, approximately 15% detected once. Material for sequencing was PBMCs or a T cell subset sorted from them (not recorded which). These receptor sequences come from a man between 18 and 35 years old who had mild COVID-19 (a few samples of this study predate the infection). Cell type and time point are not known.

The chain carries TRBV4-3 and TRBJ1-2; TRBD1 is a possible D gene (5 bases). V was clipped by 0 bases and J by 2 bases, with 7 bases between them. The CDR3 loop spans 14 amino acids. The germline gives CDR1 LGHNA, CDR2 YSLEER. CDR3 DNA sequence: TGCGCCAGCAGCCAAGACAGGGCCAACTATGGCTACACCTTC. Its translation is CASSQDRANYGYTF.

This clonotype was seen at least ten times. The chain links TRBV10-2 to TRBJ1-1; no clear D. The CDR3 has 13 amino acids. CDR1 is WSHSY, CDR2 SAAADI, per germline. V lost 3 bases, J lost 4 bases, and 9 bases lay in between. The CDR3 nucleotides are TGCGCCAGCAGTGATGCAGGCCTCACTGAAGCTTTCTTT. Its translation is CASSDAGLTEAFF.

There are a few counts of this clonotype. This chain joins TRBV7-9 and TRBJ2-5; D is unresolved. V was pared by 1 base and J by 5 bases, with 14 bases between. Per germline, CDR1 SEHNR and CDR2 FQNEAQ (reference sequence). This CDR3 has 15 residues. CDR3 in DNA: TGTGCCAGCAGCTTAGGGGATTTTCGGGCGGAGACCCAGTACTTC. Translating gives CASSLGDFRAETQYF.

This clonotype was detected a few times. The chain couples TRBV28 to TRBJ2-7; the match to TRBD1 covers 9 bases. CDR3 size: 14 residues. The V segment lost 5 bases and the J segment 3 bases; nucleotides outside the gene matches: 5. CDR1 is MDHEN, CDR2 SYDVKM, per germline. The CDR3 coding sequence is TGTGCCAGCAGTAGGACAGGGGACGGCTACGAGCAGTACGTC. This sequence encodes CASSRTGDGYEQYV.

The chain joins TRBV6-5 to TRBJ1-1; D ambiguous. Germline V gives CDR1 MNHEY, CDR2 SVGAGI. V was clipped by 4 bases and J by 1 base, with 10 bases between them. CDR3 length: 14 residues. The CDR3 loop is CASSSDTWNTEAFF. As DNA, the CDR3 is TGTGCCAGCAGTTCTGACACTTGGAACACTGAAGCTTTCTTT.

This clonotype has a handful of counts. The V gene is TRBV4-3, the J gene TRBJ1-1, with D unclear. Between the trimmed V and J ends, which lost 5 bases and 9 bases, there was a span of 13 bases. In germline, CDR1 is LGHNA, CDR2 YSLEER. This CDR3 is 12 amino acids long. The CDR3: CASSRHGSKAFF. The CDR3 DNA is TGCGCCAGCAGCAGGCATGGGAGTAAAGCTTTCTTT.

The V call is TRBV4-1, the J call TRBJ1-2, with TRBD1 matching over 10 bases. The CDR3 length is 15 residues. Germline assignment: CDR1 MGHRA and CDR2 YSYEKL. Unmatched junction bases numbered 5, after V lost 1 base and J lost 6 bases. This chain's CDR3 is CASSQARQGADGYTF. CDR3 coding DNA: TGCGCCAGCAGCCAAGCACGACAGGGGGCAGATGGCTACACCTTC.

This clonotype came up a few times. The chain links TRBV7-2 to TRBJ2-3; TRBD2 agrees at 9 bases. The CDR3 has 14 amino acids. J was trimmed by 0 bases and V by 8 bases; bases with no gene match: 3. The germline V gene encodes CDR1 SGHTA and CDR2 FQGNSA. The CDR3 DNA is TGTGCCAGCCATGGACTAGCGAGCACAGATACGCAGTATTTT. It is translated as CASHGLASTDTQYF. The variable domain in full, completed from reference TRBV7-2 and TRBJ2-3, reads GAGVSQSPSNKVTEKGKDVELRCDPISGHTALYWYRQSLGQGLEFLIYFQGNSAPDKSGLPSDRFSAERTGGSVSTLTIQRTQQEDSAVYLCASHGLASTDTQYFGPGTRLTVL.